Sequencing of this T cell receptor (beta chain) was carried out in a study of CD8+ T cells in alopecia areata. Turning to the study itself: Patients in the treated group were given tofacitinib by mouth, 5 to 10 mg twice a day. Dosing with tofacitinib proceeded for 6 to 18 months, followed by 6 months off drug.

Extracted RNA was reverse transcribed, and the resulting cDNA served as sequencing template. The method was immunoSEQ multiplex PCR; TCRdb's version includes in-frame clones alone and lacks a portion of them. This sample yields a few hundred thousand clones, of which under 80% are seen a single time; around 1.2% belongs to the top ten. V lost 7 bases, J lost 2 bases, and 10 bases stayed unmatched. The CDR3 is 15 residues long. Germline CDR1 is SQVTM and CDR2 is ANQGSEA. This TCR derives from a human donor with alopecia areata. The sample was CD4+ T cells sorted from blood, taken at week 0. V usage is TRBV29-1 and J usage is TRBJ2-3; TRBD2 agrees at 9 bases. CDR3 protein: CSAEASGGSTDTQYF. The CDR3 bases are TGCAGCGCTGAGGCCAGCGGGGGGTCCACAGATACGCAGTATTTT.